This T cell receptor (beta chain) was profiled in a study of blood T cell repertoires in COVID-19. The wider study: Italy, Spain and the United States were the sources of the convalescent and acute COVID-19 samples. T cells, B-cell-depleted T cells, or PBMCs provided the cDNA or gDNA that served as material.

Germline V lookup: CDR1 SGHRS, CDR2 YFSETQ. CDR3 size: 15 residues. Deletions cut 4 bases from V and 2 bases from J, with 15 bases between. Per the authors' pipeline: Researchers report that nucleated cell counts were estimated from reference gene primer amplification. Sequencing used immunoSEQ multiplex PCR; TCRdb keeps in-frame clones, though not all of them. That table gives V, J and clone size, and the DNA gave D and trimming. The table records 350,000 to 550,000 clones, approximately 90% of them present only once. Sequencing input: peripheral blood. V and J are TRBV5-1 and TRBJ2-5, with a tentative D call TRBD2 (7 bases). This clonotype was obtained from a woman in her twenties or thirties with acute or convalescent COVID-19. The CDR3, as DNA: TGCGCCAGCAGCCCCTGGGGGGGCAATCAAGAGACCCAGTACTTC. Protein: CASSPWGGNQETQYF.